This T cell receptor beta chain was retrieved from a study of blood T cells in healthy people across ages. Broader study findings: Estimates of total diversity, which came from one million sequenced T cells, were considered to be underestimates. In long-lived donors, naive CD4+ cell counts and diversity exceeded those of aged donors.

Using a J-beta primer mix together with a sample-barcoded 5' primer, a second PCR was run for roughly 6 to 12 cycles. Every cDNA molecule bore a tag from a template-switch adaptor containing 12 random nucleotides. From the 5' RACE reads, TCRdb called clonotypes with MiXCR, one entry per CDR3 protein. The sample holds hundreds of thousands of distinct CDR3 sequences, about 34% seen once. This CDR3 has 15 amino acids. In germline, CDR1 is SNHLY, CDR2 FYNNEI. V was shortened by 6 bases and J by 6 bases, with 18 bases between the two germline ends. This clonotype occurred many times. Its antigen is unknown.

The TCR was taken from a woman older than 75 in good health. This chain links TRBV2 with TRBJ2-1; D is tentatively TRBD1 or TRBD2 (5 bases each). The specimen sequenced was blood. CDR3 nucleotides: TGTGCCAGCAGGACGGGGACGACAAGGTTCAATGAGCAGTTCTTC. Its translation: CASRTGTTRFNEQFF.